Below are 25 T cell receptor beta chains sequenced from a single sample in a study of graft-versus-host responses after intestinal transplantation. The table came from immunoSEQ multiplex PCR; TCRdb's copy has only in-frame clones and leaves some out. This table holds around 50,000 clones, 85% to 90% found once. The material sequenced was PBMCs, taken 26 days after transplant. The origin of the receptors is a human patient who received an intestinal transplant, so some T cells may come from the graft donor.

The rearrangement uses TRBV2 and TRBJ1-5; TRBD1 matches at 7 bases. This CDR3 comprises 14 residues. Germline CDR1 reads SNHLY; CDR2 reads FYNNEI. J was trimmed by 3 bases and V by 2 bases; bases with no gene match: 1. CDR3 region: CASSEQGDNQPQHF. The CDR3 DNA reads as TGTGCCAGCAGTGAACAGGGGGACAATCAGCCCCAGCATTTT.

V usage is TRBV7-8 and J usage is TRBJ1-4, with a possible D match to TRBD1 (5 bases). CDR3 size: 18 residues. Trimming took 1 base from V and 0 from J, leaving 15 bases between them. Germline lookup yields CDR1 SGHVS and CDR2 FQNEAQ. CDR3 sequence: CASSLVRQYSTTNEKLFF. The CDR3 coding sequence is TGTGCCAGCAGCTTAGTCCGACAGTACAGTACAACTAATGAAAAACTGTTTTTT.

The rearrangement uses TRBV7-3 and TRBJ2-1, with D possibly TRBD2 on 5 matching bases. CDR3 length equals 13 residues. CDR1 and CDR2 from the germline V gene are SGHTA and FQGTGA. Trimming cost V 2 bases and J 5 bases, with 7 bases left between them. The CDR3 nucleotides read TGTGCCAGCAGCTTATTCGGGGACAATGAGCAGTTCTTC. Translated, it gives CASSLFGDNEQFF.

V and J are TRBV4-1 and TRBJ2-1; 7 bases line up with TRBD2. V gave up 3 bases and J gave up 9 bases; unmatched junction bases: 2. Germline loops: CDR1 MGHRA, CDR2 YSYEKL. The CDR3 loop spans 12 amino acids. CDR3 protein: CASSHPGGEQFF. The CDR3 DNA reads as TGCGCCAGCAGCCATCCGGGGGGTGAGCAGTTCTTC.

The chain joins TRBV4-1 to TRBJ2-3; 10 bases are a match to TRBD2. This CDR3 has 15 residues. The J segment lost 1 base and the V segment lost 3 bases, leaving 1 base of the junction unmatched. Germline lookup yields CDR1 MGHRA and CDR2 YSYEKL. The CDR3 DNA reads TGCGCCAGCAGCCACGGGACTAGCGGCACAGATACGCAGTATTTT. It codes for CASSHGTSGTDTQYF.

A few counts support this clone. This chain joins TRBV28 and TRBJ1-6; 9 bases are a match to TRBD1. Trimming took 8 bases from V and 6 from J; bases not matched to a gene: 8. Germline V lookup: CDR1 MDHEN, CDR2 SYDVKM. The CDR3 loop spans 15 amino acids. CDR3 sequence (DNA): TGTGCCAGCGCGGTGTCGGGACAGGGTAATTCACCCCTCCACTTT. It translates to CASAVSGQGNSPLHF.

The chain has TRBV7-6 and TRBJ2-3; D is perhaps TRBD2 (7 bases). Germline values: CDR1 SGHVS, CDR2 FNYEAQ. The CDR3 covers 18 residues. The germline V and J ends were trimmed by 0 bases and 2 bases, with 18 bases remaining between them. CDR3 sequence reads: CASSLAPRGGEDTDTQYF. DNA of the CDR3: TGTGCCAGCAGCTTAGCCCCCCGCGGGGGCGAGGACACAGATACGCAGTATTTT.

The V gene is TRBV15, the J gene TRBJ1-5, with D possibly TRBD1 on 5 matching bases. Germline CDR1 LNHNV, CDR2 YYDKDF (reference sequence). The V and J ends lost 5 bases and 6 bases respectively, with 14 bases between them. The CDR3 extends over 14 amino acids. The CDR3, as DNA: TGTGCCACCAGCCATACCGGGGGGGGTCAGCCCCAGCATTTT. Translating it yields CATSHTGGGQPQHF.

CDR3 sequence reads: CASSSDRPNYGYTF. CDR3 DNA sequence: TGCGCCAGCAGCTCGGACAGACCTAACTATGGCTACACCTTC. The chain uses TRBV5-1 and TRBJ1-2; tentative D call: TRBD1 (6 bases). The CDR3 sequence is 14 residues long. V lost 3 bases and J 0 bases, leaving 9 bases between the germline ends. Germline CDR1 is SGHRS and CDR2 is YFSETQ.

The chain has TRBV6-5 and TRBJ2-5; tentative D call: TRBD1 (5 bases). The J call may be wrong; the DNA end is better matched by TRBJ2-7. The CDR3 has 14 amino acids. Looked up from germline, CDR1 is MNHEY and CDR2 is SVGAGI. The DNA for the CDR3 is TGTGCCAGCAGTTACCTTGCCAGGGCCTACGAGCAGTACTTC. Its protein product is CASSYLARAYEQYF.

V usage is TRBV5-1 and J usage is TRBJ1-5, with TRBD1 matching 7 bases. CDR1 and CDR2 from the germline V gene are SGHRS and YFSETQ. CDR3 length: 16 amino acids. The ends lost 2 bases at V and 13 bases at J; junction bases unmatched: 18. Here the CDR3 reads CASSFLHRDRRGPQHF. CDR3 DNA sequence: TGCGCCAGCAGCTTCCTACACCGGGACAGAAGGGGCCCTCAGCATTTT.

The chain combines TRBV11-2 with TRBJ2-7; 8 bases are shared with TRBD1. Germline-derived CDR1 and CDR2 are SGHAT and FQNNGV. The CDR3 spans 15 residues. The trim removed 1 base at V and 5 bases at J, leaving 7 bases unmatched. CDR3 residues: CASSLGQGAIDEQYV. The CDR3 nucleotides are TGTGCCAGCAGCTTAGGGCAGGGGGCTATCGACGAGCAGTACGTC.

This clone has just one count. The chain joins TRBV18 to TRBJ2-3; D remains unclear. This CDR3 comprises 13 residues. In germline, CDR1 is KGHSH, CDR2 LQKENI. V gave up 3 bases and J gave up 5 bases, with 9 bases separating them. The CDR3 is CASSPRKRDTQYF. The CDR3 nucleotides are TGTGCCAGCTCACCGAGGAAGAGAGATACGCAGTATTTT.

The chain joins TRBV7-6 to TRBJ2-1; D not certain. The length of the CDR3 is 12 residues. V was clipped by 5 bases and J by 0 bases, with 2 bases between them. In germline, CDR1 is SGHVS, CDR2 FNYEAQ. CDR3 DNA: TGTGCCAGCAGCCTCTCCTACAATGAGCAGTTCTTC. Encoded protein: CASSLSYNEQFF.

The V and J genes are TRBV7-2 and TRBJ1-1; D uncertain. This CDR3 has 11 residues. Germline lookup yields CDR1 SGHTA and CDR2 FQGNSA. V lost 1 base, J lost 8 bases, and 5 bases lay in between. CDR3: CASSLGVEAFF. As DNA, the CDR3 is TGTGCCAGCAGCTTAGGCGTGGAAGCTTTCTTT.

This sequence joins TRBV19 and TRBJ1-3, with D tentatively TRBD1 (5 bases). Germline assignment: CDR1 LNHDA and CDR2 SQIVND (reference sequence). Trimming pared 4 bases from V and 4 bases from J, leaving 8 bases between. The CDR3 is made up of 13 amino acids. The CDR3 loop is CASSTTGGNTIYF. The DNA for the CDR3 is TGTGCCAGTAGTACTACAGGAGGAAACACCATATATTTT.

DNA for the CDR3: TGTGCCAGCAGTGAAAGTCACTACAACCAAGAGACCCAGTACTTC. Its translation is CASSESHYNQETQYF. The J gene is TRBJ2-5, the V gene TRBV2; D not certain. The CDR3 loop spans 15 amino acids. Trimming pared 2 bases from V and 0 bases from J, leaving 10 bases between. Per germline, CDR1 SNHLY and CDR2 FYNNEI.

This chain uses TRBV4-2 with TRBJ2-3, with D possibly being TRBD2 (6 bases). The CDR3 contains 16 residues. Trimming removed 0 bases at V and 4 bases at J, with 14 bases between. The germline gives CDR1 LGHNA, CDR2 YNFKEQ. The CDR3 DNA reads TGTGCCAGCAGCCAAGACTCTAGCGCCGGGCCAGATACGCAGTATTTT. Amino acid sequence: CASSQDSSAGPDTQYF.

V and J are TRBV28 and TRBJ1-2; TRBD1 aligns across 7 bases. CDR1 and CDR2 (germline): MDHEN, SYDVKM. The CDR3 has 14 amino acids. Germline trimming cut 6 bases from V and 3 bases from J; bases unmatched to any gene: 7. The CDR3 is CASSSLTGDYGYTF. Here the CDR3 DNA reads TGTGCCAGCAGCTCCTTAACAGGGGACTATGGCTACACCTTC.

J is TRBJ1-4 and V is TRBV7-2, with unresolved D. The V and J ends lost 5 bases and 8 bases respectively, with 9 bases between them. The germline V gene encodes CDR1 SGHTA and CDR2 FQGNSA. The CDR3 is made up of 12 amino acids. The DNA of the CDR3 is TGTGCCAGCAGCCACCGTCGGGAAAAACTGTTTTTT. This gives the protein CASSHRREKLFF.

The V gene is TRBV2, the J gene TRBJ2-5, with 7 bases aligning to TRBD1. The CDR3 extends over 17 amino acids. CDR1 and CDR2 from the germline V gene are SNHLY and FYNNEI. Germline trimming cut 3 bases from V and 4 bases from J; bases unmatched to any gene: 14. CDR3 protein: CASSEGVTGSARETQYF. The CDR3 region has the DNA TGTGCCAGCAGTGAGGGAGTGACAGGGTCGGCGAGAGAGACCCAGTACTTC. Variable domain in full (rest from reference TRBV2 and TRBJ2-5): EPEVTQTPSHQVTQMGQEVILRCVPISNHLYFYWYRQILGQKVEFLVSFYNNEISEKSEIFDDQFSVERPDGSNFTLKIRSTKLEDSAMYFCASSEGVTGSARETQYFGPGTRLLVL.

About this clone itself: The same CDR3 can be traced to other DNA sequences in this sample. This rearrangement joins TRBV6-1 to TRBJ2-7; 9 nucleotides align to TRBD1. This CDR3 is 15 amino acids long. With 6 bases clipped from V and 3 bases from J, the junction kept 9 bases outside the gene matches. Germline values: CDR1 MNHNS, CDR2 SASEGT. As DNA, the CDR3 is TGTGCCAGCAGAGTACCGGGACAGGGATTCTACGAGCAGTACTTC. This codes for CASRVPGQGFYEQYF.

This clone was observed a few times. The chain recombines TRBV6-6 with TRBJ2-2; 7 nucleotides match TRBD1. J was trimmed by 6 bases and V by 5 bases; bases with no gene match: 6. CDR3 length: 14 amino acids. Germline V gives CDR1 MNHNY, CDR2 SVGAGI (reference sequence). This chain's CDR3 is CASSAPDRAGELFF. CDR3 in DNA: TGTGCCAGCAGTGCACCCGACAGGGCCGGGGAGCTGTTTTTT.

CDR3: CASSGTEETQYF. CDR3 DNA sequence: TGCGCCAGCAGCGGGACAGAAGAGACCCAGTACTTC. This chain links TRBV4-3 with TRBJ2-5; 7 nucleotides line up with TRBD1. Germline assignment: CDR1 LGHNA and CDR2 YSLEER. V was clipped by 5 bases and J by 3 bases; unmatched bases: 0. The CDR3 is 12 residues long.

This chain joins TRBV6-1 and TRBJ1-1, with D tentatively TRBD1 (6 bases). CDR3 length: 18 residues. CDR1 and CDR2 from the germline V gene are MNHNS and SASEGT. V lost 0 bases and J 0 bases, leaving 17 bases between the germline ends. This CDR3 reads CASSEALAGARMNTEAFF. CDR3 nucleotide sequence: TGTGCCAGCAGTGAAGCTTTAGCAGGGGCGCGGATGAACACTGAAGCTTTCTTT.